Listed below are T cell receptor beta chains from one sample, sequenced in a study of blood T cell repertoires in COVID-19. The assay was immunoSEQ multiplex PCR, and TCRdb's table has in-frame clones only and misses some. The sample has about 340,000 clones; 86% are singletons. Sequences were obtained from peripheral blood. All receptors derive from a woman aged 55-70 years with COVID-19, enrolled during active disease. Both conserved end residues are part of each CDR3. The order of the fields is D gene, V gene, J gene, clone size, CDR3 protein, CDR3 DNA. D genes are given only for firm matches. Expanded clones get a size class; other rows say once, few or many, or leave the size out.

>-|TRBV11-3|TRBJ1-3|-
CASSTGTPGNTIYF
TGTGCCAGCAGCACCGGGACTCCTGGAAACACCATATATTTT
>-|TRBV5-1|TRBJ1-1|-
CASSGGVDTEAFF
TGCGCCAGCAGCGGAGGGGTCGACACTGAAGCTTTCTTT
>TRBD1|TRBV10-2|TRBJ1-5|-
CASSGTGGNQPQHF
TGCGCCAGCTCAGGAACAGGGGGCAATCAGCCCCAGCATTTT
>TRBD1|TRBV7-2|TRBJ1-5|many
CASKKRTGFDQPQHF
TGTGCCAGCAAAAAGAGGACAGGGTTTGATCAGCCCCAGCATTTT
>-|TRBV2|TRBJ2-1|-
CASSERESGRHNEQFF
TGTGCCAGCAGTGAACGGGAGAGCGGTCGACACAATGAGCAGTTCTTC
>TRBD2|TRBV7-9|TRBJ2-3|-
CASSLAWGGRTDTQYF
TGTGCCAGCAGCTTAGCATGGGGGGGACGCACAGATACGCAGTATTTT
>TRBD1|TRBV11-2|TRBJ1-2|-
CASSLGQGQRYGYTF
TGTGCCAGCAGCTTAGGACAGGGACAGAGGTATGGCTACACCTTC
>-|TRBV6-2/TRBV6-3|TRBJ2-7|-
CASSLSSANTLYEQYF
TGTGCCAGCAGCTTATCCTCCGCGAATACCCTCTACGAGCAGTACTTC
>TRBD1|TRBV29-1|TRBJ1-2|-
CSVQGLGVGGYTF
TGCAGCGTACAGGGGTTGGGAGTAGGTGGCTACACCTTC
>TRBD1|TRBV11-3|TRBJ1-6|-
CASSLVTGQGRFSPLHF
TGTGCCAGCAGCTTAGTAACGGGACAGGGAAGGTTCTCACCCCTCCACTTT
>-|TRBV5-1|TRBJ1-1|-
CASSSALTGEAFF
TGCGCCAGCAGCTCGGCCTTAACAGGAGAAGCTTTCTTT
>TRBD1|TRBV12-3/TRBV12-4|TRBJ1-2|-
CASSLGTAYTF
TGTGCCAGCAGTTTGGGGACAGCCTACACCTTC
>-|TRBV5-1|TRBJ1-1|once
CASSFNAQNTEAFF
TGCGCCAGCAGCTTTAATGCACAGAACACTGAAGCTTTCTTT
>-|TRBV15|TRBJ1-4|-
CATSKAGANEKLFF
TGTGCCACCAGCAAAGCCGGAGCTAATGAAAAACTGTTTTTT
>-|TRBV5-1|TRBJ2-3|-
CASSLDSGSTDTQYF
TGCGCCAGCAGCTTGGACAGTGGAAGCACAGATACGCAGTATTTT
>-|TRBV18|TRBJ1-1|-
CASSLKGDTEAFF
TGTGCCAGCTCACTAAAGGGGGACACTGAAGCTTTCTTT
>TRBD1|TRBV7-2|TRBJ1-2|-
CASSFSGTDLGRGYTF
TGTGCCAGCAGCTTTAGCGGGACAGACCTTGGGAGGGGCTACACCTTC
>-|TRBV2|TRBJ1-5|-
CASSGQRGGAQPQHF
TGTGCCAGCAGTGGCCAGCGCGGGGGCGCTCAGCCCCAGCATTTT
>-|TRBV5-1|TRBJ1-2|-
CASSLVTGVNYGYTF
TGCGCCAGCAGCTTGGTAACGGGAGTTAACTATGGCTACACCTTC
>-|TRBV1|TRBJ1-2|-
CTSSQDRGDTFNYGYTF
TGCACCAGCAGCCAAGATCGGGGGGACACCTTTAACTATGGCTACACCTTC
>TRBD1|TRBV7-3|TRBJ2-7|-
CASSLAGTGGYEQYF
TGTGCCAGCAGCTTGGCCGGGACAGGGGGTTACGAGCAGTACTTC
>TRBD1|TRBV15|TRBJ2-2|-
CATSRGARGHTGELFF
TGTGCCACCAGCAGAGGTGCCAGGGGGCATACCGGGGAGCTGTTTTTT
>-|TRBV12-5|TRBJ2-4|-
CASGTGTAANIQYF
TGTGCTAGTGGTACCGGGACTGCTGCCAACATTCAGTACTTC
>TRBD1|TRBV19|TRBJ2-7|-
CASSFTSGTGGEQYF
TGTGCCAGTAGTTTTACCTCCGGGACAGGGGGCGAGCAGTACTTC
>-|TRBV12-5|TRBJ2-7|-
CASRLTGEYEQYF
TGTGCTAGTAGACTGACAGGAGAATACGAGCAGTACTTC
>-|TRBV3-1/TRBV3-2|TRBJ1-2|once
CASSQGARGYTF
TGTGCCAGCAGCCAGGGGGCGCGGGGCTACACCTTC
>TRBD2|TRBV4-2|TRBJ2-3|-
CASSPGGAGQADTQYF
TGTGCCAGCAGCCCCGGGGGGGCCGGTCAGGCAGATACGCAGTATTTT
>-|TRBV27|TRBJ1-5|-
CASSTPNQPQHF
TGTGCCAGCAGTACACCCAATCAGCCCCAGCATTTT
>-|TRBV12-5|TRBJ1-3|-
CASGLGPGDTIYF
TGTGCTAGTGGTTTGGGGCCTGGAGACACCATATATTTT